This is a list of T cell receptor beta chains from one sample in a study of T-cell reconstitution after alpha-beta-depleted transplantation in children. TCRdb ran MiXCR on the PCR reads and lists one entry per CDR3 protein. In the table there are around 800,000 distinct CDR3 sequences, roughly 15% of which are singletons. Specimen: PBMCs, mostly from graft donor cells, collected 360 days after TCRalphabeta/CD19-depleted stem cell transplant. These receptors all stem from a male patient younger than 18 who had a stem cell transplant for acute lymphoblastic leukemia, so the T cells may come from the graft donor. The CDR3 runs from the conserved cysteine through the conserved F or W. D genes are given only for firm matches. The size entry is marked missing in some rows and otherwise reads once, few, many or a size class.

clone_size d_call j_call cdr3_length v_call cdr3_nt cdr3_aa
many . TRBJ1-3 15 TRBV29-1 TGCAGCGCCCTGGGAAGTACGAACTCTGGAAACACCATATATTTT CSALGSTNSGNTIYF
. TRBD1 TRBJ1-5 15 TRBV29-1 TGCAGCGTTGTGGAGGGGACAGGGAGCAATCAGCCCCAGCATTTT CSVVEGTGSNQPQHF
. . TRBJ1-2 12 TRBV7-9 TGTGCCAGCAGCATACCTTTACATGGCTACACCTTC CASSIPLHGYTF
many . TRBJ2-2 12 TRBV20-1 TGCAGTGCTAGTGTTGGGTCCGGGGAGCTGTTTTTT CSASVGSGELFF
few TRBD2 TRBJ2-3 17 TRBV11-2 TGTGCCAGCAGCTTAGAGTTAGCGGGGCCTAGCACAGATACGCAGTATTTT CASSLELAGPSTDTQYF
many TRBD1 TRBJ2-7 16 TRBV20-1 TGCAGTGCTAGAGGTAAATTTCGGGACAGAATCTACGAGCAGTACTTC CSARGKFRDRIYEQYF
few TRBD1 TRBJ2-7 15 TRBV4-2 TGTGCCAGCAGTCGTACCGGGACAGGGGGCTCCGAGCAGTACTTC CASSRTGTGGSEQYF
. . TRBJ1-1 16 TRBV6-1 TGTGCCAGCAGTCAGCAGCCCCAGGGGACGAACACTGAAGCTTTCTTT CASSQQPQGTNTEAFF
. . TRBJ2-2 18 TRBV5-1 TGCGCCAGCAGCTTGGTCCGAATGGACAGACGTTTGACCGGGGAGCTGTTTTTT CASSLVRMDRRLTGELFF
few . TRBJ1-2 15 TRBV10-3 TGTGCCATCAGTGGTTATTCAGGGGCTTCCTATGGCTACACCTTC CAISGYSGASYGYTF
many . TRBJ2-2 13 TRBV9 TGTGCCAGCAGCTTTCATGTCACCGGGGAGCTGTTTTTT CASSFHVTGELFF
few TRBD2 TRBJ2-3 21 TRBV7-6 TGTGCCAGCAGCTTAGTCCTCGAGGCGGGGGATGGAGAGCCCCCCACAGATACGCAGTATTTT CASSLVLEAGDGEPPTDTQYF
many TRBD1 TRBJ2-7 15 TRBV5-6 TGTGCCAGCAGCTTGAGAGGGGGCAAATCCTACGAGCAGTACTTC CASSLRGGKSYEQYF
many TRBD2 TRBJ2-5 16 TRBV25-1 TGTGCCAGCAGTGAGACCGGACTAGCCCCACATAGGACCCAGTACTTC CASSETGLAPHRTQYF
many . TRBJ1-1 12 TRBV7-3 TGTGCCAGCAGCTTACCCGGTGAAGCCCCTTTCTTT CASSLPGEAPFF
. TRBD1 TRBJ1-1 14 TRBV28 TGTGCCAGCAACGACAGGGGTTTGAATACTGAAGCTTTCTTT CASNDRGLNTEAFF
. TRBD2 TRBJ2-1 19 TRBV12-3/TRBV12-4 TGTGCCAGCAGTTTGGAAGGGACTAGCGGGAGGGCAGCCTACAATGAGCAGTTCTTC CASSLEGTSGRAAYNEQFF
once TRBD1 TRBJ2-7 14 TRBV18 TGTGCCAGCTCACAGAGGACAGGGTCGCAGGAGCAGTACTTC CASSQRTGSQEQYF
. TRBD1 TRBJ2-7 15 TRBV20-1 TGCAGTGCTATAGACGGGACAGGGTCCGCCTACGAGCAGTACTTC CSAIDGTGSAYEQYF
. . TRBJ1-5 14 TRBV12-3/TRBV12-4 TGTGCCAGCAGTTCTGGACTCACATCCGGGCCCCAGCATTTT CASSSGLTSGPQHF
many . TRBJ2-5 14 TRBV12-3/TRBV12-4 TGTGCCAGCAGTCCCGGCAGTTTCTTAGAGACCCAGTACTTC CASSPGSFLETQYF
few TRBD2 TRBJ2-7 15 TRBV27 TGTGCCAGCATGATAATCCCTAGCGGAGCTCGCGAGCAGTACTTC CASMIIPSGAREQYF
. TRBD1 TRBJ2-7 16 TRBV7-8 TGTGCCAGCAGCTTAACGGGACAGCCGAGCTCCTACGAGCAGTACTTC CASSLTGQPSSYEQYF
. TRBD1 TRBJ2-1 13 TRBV7-8 TGTGCCAGCAGCCCGACAGGGTGGTTAAGCCAGTTCTTC CASSPTGWLSQFF
. . TRBJ2-3 12 TRBV11-2 TGTGCCAGCAGCCATAACCCAGATACGCAGTATTTT CASSHNPDTQYF
many TRBD1 TRBJ2-1 16 TRBV6-5 TGTGCCAGCAGCCGGGACAGGGGGTTTACCTTCAATGAGCAGTTCTTC CASSRDRGFTFNEQFF
. . TRBJ2-7 12 TRBV29-1 TGCAGCGTTACGGGCCCCCACTACGAGCAGTACTTC CSVTGPHYEQYF
. . TRBJ2-3 15 TRBV3-1 TGTGCCACCCAGCGGGGACAGAGAGGCACAGATACGCAGTATTTT CATQRGQRGTDTQYF
. TRBD2 TRBJ2-1 18 TRBV11-2 TGTGCCAGCAGCTCGACTAGCGGGAGCCTAAGCTCCTACAATGAGCAGTTCTTC CASSSTSGSLSSYNEQFF
. . TRBJ2-1 14 TRBV25-1 TGTGCCAGCAGAATGACCCGGGGCCCCAATGAGCAGTTCTTC CASRMTRGPNEQFF
few . TRBJ2-1 14 TRBV14 TGTGCCAGCAGTTCATGGGGCAGGCCCAATGAGCAGTTCTTC CASSSWGRPNEQFF
. . TRBJ2-1 17 TRBV4-2 TGTGCCAGCAGCCAAGAGCTATCGAGCGGACCTTACAATGAGCAGTTCTTC CASSQELSSGPYNEQFF
few TRBD1 TRBJ1-5 13 TRBV6-6 TGTGCCAGCAGAGGACAGGCTTGGCAGCCCCAGCATTTT CASRGQAWQPQHF
. . TRBJ2-2 15 TRBV19 TGTGCCAGTAGTATGCCAGGGGTGGGCACCGGGGAGCTGTTTTTT CASSMPGVGTGELFF
many TRBD2 TRBJ2-7 15 TRBV25-1 TGTGCCAGCAGTGACTCAGCGGGAGGTATTTACGAGCAGTACTTC CASSDSAGGIYEQYF
many . TRBJ2-7 15 TRBV12-3/TRBV12-4 TGTGCCAGCAGTTTACTCCGGGTGAACTCCTACGAGCAGTACTTC CASSLLRVNSYEQYF
. TRBD2 TRBJ2-1 18 TRBV7-3 TGTGCCAGCAGCTTTTCAGGGACTAGCGGGAGTGGAGGGAATGAGCAGTTCTTC CASSFSGTSGSGGNEQFF
. TRBD2 TRBJ2-7 14 TRBV5-1 TGCGCCAGCAGCTTCACCGGGAGGTTGTACGAGCAGTACTTC CASSFTGRLYEQYF
few TRBD2 TRBJ2-1 15 TRBV3-1 TGTGCCAGCAGCCAGTATCGGCGGGAGAACGATGAGCAGTTCTTC CASSQYRRENDEQFF
many TRBD1 TRBJ1-5 15 TRBV12-3/TRBV12-4 TGTGCCAGCAGTAGGACAGGGTACGGCAATCAGCCCCAGCATTTT CASSRTGYGNQPQHF
few TRBD1 TRBJ2-3 15 TRBV11-2 TGTGCCAGCAGCCGCTGGACAGGGGGCACAGATACGCAGTATTTT CASSRWTGGTDTQYF
. TRBD2 TRBJ2-1 14 TRBV27 TGTGCCAGCCGACTCAACGGGTTCGGGACTAGCGATTTCTTC CASRLNGFGTSDFF
. TRBD1 TRBJ2-4 15 TRBV18 TGTGCCAGCTCACCGCGACAGGGACAACAAAACATTCAGTACTTC CASSPRQGQQNIQYF
few TRBD1 TRBJ2-7 16 TRBV5-1 TGCGCCAGCAGCTTGCGCCCCGGGACAGGGGCCTACGAGCAGTACTTC CASSLRPGTGAYEQYF
few TRBD1 TRBJ1-1 17 TRBV5-1 TGCGCCAGCAGCTTGAAGCGCTCAGGGGGGATGAACACTGAAGCTTTCTTT CASSLKRSGGMNTEAFF
few . TRBJ2-3 15 TRBV7-8 TGTGCCAGCAGCCCCTCAATCGAGGGCACAGATACGCAGTATTTT CASSPSIEGTDTQYF
few . TRBJ2-7 15 TRBV29-1 TGCAGCGTTCGGCCTACGACGGGGTCCTCCTACGAGCAGTACTTC CSVRPTTGSSYEQYF
. TRBD1 TRBJ1-2 15 TRBV4-1 TGCGCCAGCAGCCACAGACAGGGGGAATCACGGGGCTACACCTTC CASSHRQGESRGYTF